The rows below give T cell receptor beta chains drawn from one sample of a study of blood T cell repertoires in COVID-19. Profiled with immunoSEQ multiplex PCR; TCRdb holds only in-frame clones, not every one. Of 150,000 to 200,000 clones in the sample, approximately 86% were seen once. Sequencing input: peripheral blood. These receptor sequences come from a man aged 50 to 59 with active or convalescent COVID-19. Each CDR3 is given with its conserved first and last residue. The order of the fields is clone size, V gene, J gene, D gene, CDR3 DNA, CDR3 protein. The D gene is left open where the match is weak. The listing skips clone size in some rows; elsewhere it reads once, few, many or a size class.

NA	TRBV30	TRBJ2-1	TRBD2	TGTGCCTGGAGTTGGAAGCGGGGGGGCGTAAATGAGCAGTTCTTC	CAWSWKRGGVNEQFF
NA	TRBV7-9	TRBJ2-5	NA	TGTGCCAGCAGCAGGGACATTCAAGAGACCCAGTACTTC	CASSRDIQETQYF
NA	TRBV7-7	TRBJ2-5	TRBD2	TGTGCCAGCAGCGAGGGACTAGCGGGAGGTCAAGAGACCCAGTACTTC	CASSEGLAGGQETQYF
NA	TRBV20-1	TRBJ1-5	NA	TGCAGTGCTAGTCGGGGGGCAGGGAGCAATCAGCCCCAGCATTTT	CSASRGAGSNQPQHF
NA	TRBV5-6	TRBJ2-7	TRBD2	TGTGCCAGCAACGGGGGGGGCTTCCCCTCCTACGAGCAGTACTTC	CASNGGGFPSYEQYF
NA	TRBV20-1	TRBJ2-5	TRBD1	TGCAGTGCTAGTAACAGGGGGCACCAAGAGACCCAGTACTTC	CSASNRGHQETQYF
NA	TRBV7-9	TRBJ1-4	NA	TGTGCCAGCAGCAAGGGGGGGACTAATGAAAAACTGTTTTTT	CASSKGGTNEKLFF
NA	TRBV18	TRBJ2-1	TRBD2	TGTGCCAGCTCACCACCGGGACTAGCGGAACTATACAATGAGCAGTTCTTC	CASSPPGLAELYNEQFF
once	TRBV9	TRBJ1-1	NA	TGTGCCAGCAGCGTACAGGGGCTCGACACTGAAGCTTTCTTT	CASSVQGLDTEAFF
NA	TRBV7-2	TRBJ2-7	NA	TGTGCCAGCAGCTCTGGGACTCACACCTACGAGCAGTACTTC	CASSSGTHTYEQYF
NA	TRBV5-1	TRBJ2-1	NA	TGCGCCAGCAGCCCATACACAGGAAACAATGAGCAGTTCTTC	CASSPYTGNNEQFF
NA	TRBV6-8	TRBJ2-1	NA	TGTGCCAGCACCTCACTAGAGAGGTATGAGCAGTTCTTC	CASTSLERYEQFF
NA	TRBV30	TRBJ1-2	NA	TGTGCCTGGAGTGTACGGGCTCAGGGCGGCTACACCTTC	CAWSVRAQGGYTF
NA	TRBV28	TRBJ2-2	NA	TGTGCCAGCACCAACCGGGGCGGGGAGCTGTTTTTT	CASTNRGGELFF
NA	TRBV3-1/TRBV3-2	TRBJ1-2	TRBD1	TGTGCCAGCAGCCAAAGACAGGGAATTAACTATGGCTACACCTTC	CASSQRQGINYGYTF
NA	TRBV18	TRBJ1-6	TRBD1	TGTGCCAGCTCACTAAGACAGGGCGACAATAATTCACCCCTCCACTTT	CASSLRQGDNNSPLHF
NA	TRBV9	TRBJ2-3	TRBD2	TGTGCCAGCAGCACGGGTCTAGCGGTGAAAGATACGCAGTATTTT	CASSTGLAVKDTQYF
NA	TRBV11-2	TRBJ2-2	NA	TGTGCCAGCAGCCCTGAGGGCCAAAACACCGGGGAGCTGTTTTTT	CASSPEGQNTGELFF
NA	TRBV30	TRBJ1-1	TRBD1	TGTGCCTTCTCCGGGACAGGGTTGGTCAAGAACACTGAAGCTTTCTTT	CAFSGTGLVKNTEAFF
NA	TRBV2	TRBJ2-2	TRBD2	TGTGCCAGCATTCCGGGGGGGGCTCAGAACACCGGGGAGCTGTTTTTT	CASIPGGAQNTGELFF
NA	TRBV9	TRBJ2-7	NA	TGTGCCAGCAGCGTAGTAGCCGTGGGCGAGCAGTACTTC	CASSVVAVGEQYF
NA	TRBV10-3	TRBJ1-5	NA	TGTGCCATCAGTGATGCGGGAAGTCAGCCCCAGCATTTT	CAISDAGSQPQHF
NA	TRBV28	TRBJ2-2	TRBD2	TGTGCCAGCAGTCCCCTAGCGGGAGGACCCCACACCGGGGAGCTGTTTTTT	CASSPLAGGPHTGELFF
NA	TRBV12-5	TRBJ1-2	TRBD1	TGTGCTAGTGCACTGGGACAGGGCAATCAGGGCTACACCTTC	CASALGQGNQGYTF
NA	TRBV4-1	TRBJ2-7	TRBD1	TGCGCCAGCAGCCAAGGGGACAGATCTATCGGCGAGCAGTACTTC	CASSQGDRSIGEQYF
once	TRBV10-3	TRBJ1-5	TRBD1	TGTGCCATCGGTAGAGACAGGGGTCAGCCCCAGCATTTT	CAIGRDRGQPQHF
NA	TRBV4-2	TRBJ2-2	NA	TGTGCCAGCAGCCAACCGGACACATCGGTGACCGGGGAGCTGTTTTTT	CASSQPDTSVTGELFF
NA	TRBV4-2	TRBJ2-2	NA	TGTGCCAGCAGTTCTGGACACCATATGAACACCGGGGAGCTGTTTTTT	CASSSGHHMNTGELFF
NA	TRBV21-1	TRBJ2-7	NA	TGTGCCAGCAGCAACGAAGCTCAAGGGACAGGGTACGAGCAGTACTTC	CASSNEAQGTGYEQYF
NA	TRBV2	TRBJ1-6	TRBD1	TGTGCCAGCTCGACAGGGAATTCACCCCTCCACTTT	CASSTGNSPLHF
NA	TRBV14	TRBJ2-1	TRBD1	TGTGCCAGCAGCCAAAGAAACCCCCTCGACAGGGGGCGAGACAATGAGCAGTTCTTC	CASSQRNPLDRGRDNEQFF
NA	TRBV9	TRBJ2-5	TRBD1	TGTGCCAGCAGCCCCCGGACAGGGGGCGAAGAGACCCAGTACTTC	CASSPRTGGEETQYF
NA	TRBV18	TRBJ2-7	NA	TGTGCCAGCTCAACAGGGTCCTTTGGATACGAGCAGTACTTC	CASSTGSFGYEQYF
NA	TRBV9	TRBJ2-3	TRBD2	TGTGCCAGCAGCGTAGAGAGTATTTTGCGGGGGGACCTCACAGATACGCAGTATTTT	CASSVESILRGDLTDTQYF
once	TRBV24-1	TRBJ2-5	TRBD2	TGTGCCACCAGTGATTTCAGCGGGGGCCTGTCCGAGACCCAGTACTTC	CATSDFSGGLSETQYF
NA	TRBV4-1	TRBJ1-2	NA	TGCGCCAGCAGCCAAGTTTGGGGGCAGACCTTCTATGGCTACACCTTC	CASSQVWGQTFYGYTF
NA	TRBV20-1	TRBJ2-1	NA	TGCAGTGCTAGTAGGGGCCCCTACAATGAGCAGTTCTTC	CSASRGPYNEQFF
NA	TRBV6-2/TRBV6-3	TRBJ2-3	NA	TGTGCCAGCAGTTCTTACAGGGAGCAAGATACGCAGTATTTT	CASSSYREQDTQYF
NA	TRBV29-1	TRBJ2-1	NA	TGCAGCGTTGAACACAGTGAGCAGTTCTTC	CSVEHSEQFF
NA	TRBV2	TRBJ1-5	TRBD1	TGTGCCAGCAGACAACCCGGGACAGGAACCTCCACTCAGCCCCAGCATTTT	CASRQPGTGTSTQPQHF
NA	TRBV19	TRBJ1-2	NA	TGTGCCAGTACCCTCGGGTGGAACTATGGCTACACCTTC	CASTLGWNYGYTF